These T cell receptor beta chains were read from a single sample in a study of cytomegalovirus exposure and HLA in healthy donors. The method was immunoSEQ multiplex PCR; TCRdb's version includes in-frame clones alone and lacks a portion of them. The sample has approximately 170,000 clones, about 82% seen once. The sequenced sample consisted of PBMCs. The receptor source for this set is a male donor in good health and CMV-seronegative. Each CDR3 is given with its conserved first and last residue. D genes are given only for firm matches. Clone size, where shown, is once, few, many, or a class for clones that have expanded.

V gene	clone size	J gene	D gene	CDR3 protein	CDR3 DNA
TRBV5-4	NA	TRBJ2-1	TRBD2	CASSLATSGNYNEQFF	TGTGCCAGCAGCTTGGCTACTAGCGGGAACTACAATGAGCAGTTCTTC
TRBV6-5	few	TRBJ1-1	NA	CASSYRPGGAGTEAFF	TGTGCCAGCAGTTACCGCCCCGGAGGGGCGGGGACTGAAGCTTTCTTT
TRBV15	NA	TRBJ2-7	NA	CATSSREVIGNEQYF	TGTGCCACCAGCAGTAGGGAGGTGATCGGGAACGAGCAGTACTTC
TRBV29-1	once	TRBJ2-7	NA	CSVESSSSETYEQYF	TGCAGCGTTGAATCGTCGTCTAGCGAGACCTACGAGCAGTACTTC
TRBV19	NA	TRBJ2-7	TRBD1	CASSNPGQGFEQYF	TGTGCCAGTAGTAACCCGGGACAGGGGTTCGAGCAGTACTTC
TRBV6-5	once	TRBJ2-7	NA	CASSRPGSSYEQYF	TGTGCCAGCAGTCGGCCGGGGAGCTCCTACGAGCAGTACTTC
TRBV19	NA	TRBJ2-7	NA	CASSNRASSYEQYF	TGTGCCAGTAGTAACAGGGCGAGCTCCTACGAGCAGTACTTC
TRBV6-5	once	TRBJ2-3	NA	CASSYFGGSTDTQYF	TGTGCCAGCAGTTACTTCGGGGGAAGCACAGATACGCAGTATTTT
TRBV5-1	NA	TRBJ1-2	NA	CASSPQGPFYGYTF	TGCGCCAGCAGCCCACAGGGACCATTCTATGGCTACACCTTC
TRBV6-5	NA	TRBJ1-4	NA	CASSSDTKGREKLFF	TGTGCCAGCAGTTCCGACACCAAAGGTCGTGAAAAACTGTTTTTT
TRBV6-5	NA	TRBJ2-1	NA	CASSYHVGVDNEQFF	TGTGCCAGCAGTTACCATGTGGGAGTTGACAATGAGCAGTTCTTC
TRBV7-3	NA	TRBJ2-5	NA	CASSLTGGTGEQETQYF	TGTGCCAGCAGCTTAACGGGAGGGACAGGAGAGCAAGAGACCCAGTACTTC
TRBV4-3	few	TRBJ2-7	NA	CASSQGTPSHEQYF	TGCGCCAGCAGCCAAGGTACTCCTAGCCATGAGCAGTACTTC
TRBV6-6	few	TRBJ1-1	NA	CASSYGDLNTEAFF	TGTGCCAGCAGTTACGGGGACTTAAACACTGAAGCTTTCTTT
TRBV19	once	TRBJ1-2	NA	CASSTTDNLGYTF	TGTGCCAGTAGTACAACGGACAATTTGGGCTACACCTTC
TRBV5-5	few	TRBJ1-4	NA	CASSLGRPDEKLFF	TGTGCCAGCAGCTTGGGCAGGCCTGATGAAAAACTGTTTTTT
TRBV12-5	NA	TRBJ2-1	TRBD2	CASGLPREGTSGIHEQFF	TGTGCTAGTGGTTTGCCGCGAGAGGGGACTAGCGGGATTCATGAGCAGTTCTTC
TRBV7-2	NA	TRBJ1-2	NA	CASSLNEPLVYTF	TGTGCCAGCAGCTTGAACGAGCCGTTGGTCTACACCTTC
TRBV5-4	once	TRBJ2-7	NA	CASSLGGGGSGYEQYF	TGTGCCAGCAGCTTGGGGGGGGGCGGGAGTGGCTACGAGCAGTACTTC
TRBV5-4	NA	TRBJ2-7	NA	CASSFQAQSSYEQYF	TGTGCCAGCAGCTTCCAGGCCCAGAGCTCCTACGAGCAGTACTTC
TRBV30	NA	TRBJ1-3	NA	CAWSVSSGNTIYF	TGTGCCTGGAGTGTTTCGTCTGGAAACACCATATATTTT
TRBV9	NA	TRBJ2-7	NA	CASSRDWATYEQYF	TGTGCCAGCAGCCGGGACTGGGCAACCTACGAGCAGTACTTC
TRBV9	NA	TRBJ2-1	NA	CASSVEPTRSPYNEQFF	TGTGCCAGCAGCGTAGAGCCGACTAGGAGTCCCTACAATGAGCAGTTCTTC
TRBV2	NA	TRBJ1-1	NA	CASRDAQGNTEAFF	TGTGCCAGCAGAGACGCACAGGGCAACACTGAAGCTTTCTTT
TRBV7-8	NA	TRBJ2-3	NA	CASSSRRPRDWGRPSTDTQYF	TGTGCCAGCAGCAGCCGAAGGCCCCGGGACTGGGGAAGACCAAGCACAGATACGCAGTATTTT
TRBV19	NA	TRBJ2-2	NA	CASSGRGNTGELFF	TGTGCCAGTAGTGGGCGGGGGAACACCGGGGAGCTGTTTTTT
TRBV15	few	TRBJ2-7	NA	CATSRERRGLYEQYF	TGTGCCACCAGCAGAGAGAGGCGGGGGCTCTACGAGCAGTACTTC
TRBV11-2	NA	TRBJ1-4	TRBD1	CASSEDRGGHIGGLFF	TGTGCCAGCAGCGAGGACAGGGGCGGGCACATTGGGGGACTGTTTTTT
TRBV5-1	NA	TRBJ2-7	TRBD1	CASSLISGQRIYEQYF	TGCGCCAGCAGCTTAATCTCGGGACAGAGGATCTACGAGCAGTACTTC
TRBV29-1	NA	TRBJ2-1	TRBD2	CSVEGRTSGNYNEQFF	TGCAGCGTTGAAGGAAGGACTAGCGGAAACTACAATGAGCAGTTCTTC
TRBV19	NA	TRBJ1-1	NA	CASSDLVSEAFF	TGTGCCAGTAGTGATCTAGTCTCTGAAGCTTTCTTT
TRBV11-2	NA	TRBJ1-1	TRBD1	CASSRGQGVLNTEAFF	TGTGCCAGCAGCCGCGGACAGGGTGTTTTGAACACTGAAGCTTTCTTT
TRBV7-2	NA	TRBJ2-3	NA	CASSLVAGETDTQYF	TGTGCCAGCAGCTTAGTGGCAGGGGAAACAGATACGCAGTATTTT